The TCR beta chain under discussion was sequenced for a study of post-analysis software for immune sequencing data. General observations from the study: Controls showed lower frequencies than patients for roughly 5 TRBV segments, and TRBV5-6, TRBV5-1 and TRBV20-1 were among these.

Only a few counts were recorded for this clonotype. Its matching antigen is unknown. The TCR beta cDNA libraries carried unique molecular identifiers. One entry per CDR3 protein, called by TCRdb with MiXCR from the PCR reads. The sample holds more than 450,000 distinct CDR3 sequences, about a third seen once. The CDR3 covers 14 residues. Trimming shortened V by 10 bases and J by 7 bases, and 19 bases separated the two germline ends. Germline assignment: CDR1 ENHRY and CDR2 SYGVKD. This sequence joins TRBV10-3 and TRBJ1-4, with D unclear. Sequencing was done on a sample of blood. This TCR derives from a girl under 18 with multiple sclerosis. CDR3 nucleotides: TGTGCCACCTCCCCCCGGGGAAACCTTGAAAAACTGTTTTTT. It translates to CATSPRGNLEKLFF.